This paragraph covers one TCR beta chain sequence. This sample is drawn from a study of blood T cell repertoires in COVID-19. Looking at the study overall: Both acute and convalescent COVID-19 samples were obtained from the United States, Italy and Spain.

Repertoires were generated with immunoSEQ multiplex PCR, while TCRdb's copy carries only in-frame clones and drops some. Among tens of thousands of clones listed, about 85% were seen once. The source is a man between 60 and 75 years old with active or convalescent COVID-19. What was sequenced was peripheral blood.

In DNA form, the CDR3 reads TGCGCCAGCAGCCCCGGACAGCCCGGAGTGCCCCAGCATTTT. Protein: CASSPGQPGVPQHF. The chain links TRBV4-3 to TRBJ1-5; a possible D gene is TRBD1 (6 bases). Trimming stripped 4 bases from V and 9 bases from J, with 16 bases between. Germline V gives CDR1 LGHNA, CDR2 YSLEER. This CDR3 has 14 amino acids.